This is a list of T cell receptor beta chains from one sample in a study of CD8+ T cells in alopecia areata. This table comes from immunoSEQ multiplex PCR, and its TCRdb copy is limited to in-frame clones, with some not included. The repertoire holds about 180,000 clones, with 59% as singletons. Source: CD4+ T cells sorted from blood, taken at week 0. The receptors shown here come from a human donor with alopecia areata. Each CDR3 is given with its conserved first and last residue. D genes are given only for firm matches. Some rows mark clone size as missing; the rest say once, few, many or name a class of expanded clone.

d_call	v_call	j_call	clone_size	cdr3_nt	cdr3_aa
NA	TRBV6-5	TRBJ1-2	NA	TGTGCCAGCAGTTCCCGGGGGCTCCTTGGTGTGAGCTACACCTTC	CASSSRGLLGVSYTF
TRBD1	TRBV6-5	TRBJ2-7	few	TGTGCCAGCAGCCCCGAGCCGACAGGGATTGGCGAGCAGTACTTC	CASSPEPTGIGEQYF
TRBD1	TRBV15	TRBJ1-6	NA	TGTGCCACCAGCCAGCGGGCACAGGGGTTTAGGTCACCCCTCCACTTT	CATSQRAQGFRSPLHF
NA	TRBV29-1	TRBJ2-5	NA	TGCAGCGTTGAAGATCCGGGAGAGACCCAGTACTTC	CSVEDPGETQYF
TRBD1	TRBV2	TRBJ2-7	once	TGTGCCAGCAGCGACGCCCTTGGGACAGCGAACGAGCAGTACTTC	CASSDALGTANEQYF
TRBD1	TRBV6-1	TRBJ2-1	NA	TGTGCCACCACCTTGGGGACAGGTTACAATGAGCAGTTCTTC	CATTLGTGYNEQFF
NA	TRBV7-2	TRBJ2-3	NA	TGTGCCAGCAGCTTGTCCACTGGCACAGATACGCAGTATTTT	CASSLSTGTDTQYF
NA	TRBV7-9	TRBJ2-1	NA	TGTGCCAGCAGCTTAGCGCTAGGGTCCAACCTGAATGAGCAGTTCTTC	CASSLALGSNLNEQFF
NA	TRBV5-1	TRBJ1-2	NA	TGCGCCAGCAGCTTCGGGACCTTTTATGGCTACACCTTC	CASSFGTFYGYTF
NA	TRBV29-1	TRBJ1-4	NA	TGCAGCGCTAACCGAGGAGGGGAAAAACTGTTTTTT	CSANRGGEKLFF
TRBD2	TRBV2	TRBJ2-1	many	TGTGCCAGCAGGAGGACTAGCGGGGGTCCTAATGAGCAGTTCTTC	CASRRTSGGPNEQFF
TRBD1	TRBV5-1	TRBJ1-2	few	TGCGCCAGCAGCCAAGACAGGGCCTTAGGGGGCTACACCTTC	CASSQDRALGGYTF
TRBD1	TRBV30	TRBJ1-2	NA	TGTGCCTGGACCCAGGACAGGGGCTATGGCTACACCTTC	CAWTQDRGYGYTF
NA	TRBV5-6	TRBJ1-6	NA	TGTGCCAGCAGCTCTCGAGGCGGTAGGAATTCACCCCTCCACTTT	CASSSRGGRNSPLHF
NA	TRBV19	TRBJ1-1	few	TGTGCCAGTAGGCTTCAGGGTTGGGGAAACACTGAAGCTTTCTTT	CASRLQGWGNTEAFF
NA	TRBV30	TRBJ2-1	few	TGTGCCTGGAGTGTACTCAATGAGCAGTTCTTC	CAWSVLNEQFF
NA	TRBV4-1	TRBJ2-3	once	TGCGCCAGCAGCCAAGGACAATTGAGCACAGATACGCAGTATTTT	CASSQGQLSTDTQYF
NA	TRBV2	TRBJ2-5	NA	TGTGCCAGCATTCGGGGTTCGGGAGAGACCCAGTACTTC	CASIRGSGETQYF
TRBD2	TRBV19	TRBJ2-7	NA	TGTGCCAGTAGTGGGACTAGCGGCTACGAGCAGTACTTC	CASSGTSGYEQYF
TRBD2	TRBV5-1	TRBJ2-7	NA	TGCGCCAGCAGCCCCCTTCCGACTAGCGGGCCTAACGAGCAGTACTTC	CASSPLPTSGPNEQYF
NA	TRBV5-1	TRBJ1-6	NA	TGCGCCAGCAGCTTGGAGGCAGGGCGTCGTCCTGGGTCACCCCTCCACTTT	CASSLEAGRRPGSPLHF